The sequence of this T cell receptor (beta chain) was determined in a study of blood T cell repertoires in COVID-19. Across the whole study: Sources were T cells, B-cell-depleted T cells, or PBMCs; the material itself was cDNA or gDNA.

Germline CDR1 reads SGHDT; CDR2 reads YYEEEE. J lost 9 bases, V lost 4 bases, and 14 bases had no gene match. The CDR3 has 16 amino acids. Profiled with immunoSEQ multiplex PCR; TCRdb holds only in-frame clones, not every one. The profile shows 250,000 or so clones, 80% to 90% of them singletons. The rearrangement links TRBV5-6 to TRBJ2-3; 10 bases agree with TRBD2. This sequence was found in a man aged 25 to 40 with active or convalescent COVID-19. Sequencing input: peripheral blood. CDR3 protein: CASSQRASGGVGTQYF. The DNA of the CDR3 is TGTGCCAGCAGCCAAAGGGCTAGCGGGGGTGTCGGCACGCAGTATTTT.